These 32 T cell receptor beta chains were all obtained from the same sample, sequenced in a study of T cells in Graves' hyperthyroidism and ophthalmopathy. RNA transcripts gave rise to amplified TCR beta CDR3 regions. The HTBI set primed first-round TCR CDR3 RT-PCR. Each CDR3 protein is one row after TCRdb ran MiXCR on the multiplex PCR reads. The table has hundreds of thousands of distinct CDR3 sequences, more than 30% seen once. Sample: blood. All receptors derive from a man between 18 and 29 years old with Graves' hyperthyroidism.

The chain recombines TRBV19 with TRBJ2-7; D possibly corresponds to TRBD1 (6 bases). The CDR3 length is 11 residues. The V and J ends lost 11 bases and 4 bases respectively, with 12 bases between them. CDR1 and CDR2 from the germline V gene are LNHDA and SQIVND (reference sequence). CDR3 loop: CAGDIGYEQYF. Here the CDR3 DNA reads TGTGCCGGGGACATCGGGTACGAGCAGTACTTC.

This chain connects TRBV7-2 to TRBJ2-5; 9 bases are a match to TRBD1. Per germline, CDR1 SGHTA and CDR2 FQGNSA. V lost 6 bases, J lost 7 bases, and 12 bases stayed unmatched. The CDR3 is made up of 15 amino acids. The CDR3 region is CASRYVNRGPGTQYF. CDR3 coding DNA: TGTGCCAGCAGATACGTTAACAGGGGGCCGGGGACCCAGTACTTC. The full variable domain, its missing parts supplied by reference TRBV7-2 and TRBJ2-5, is GAGVSQSPSNKVTEKGKDVELRCDPISGHTALYWYRQSLGQGLEFLIYFQGNSAPDKSGLPSDRFSAERTGGSVSTLTIQRTQQEDSAVYLCASRYVNRGPGTQYFGPGTRLLVL.

The gene calls are TRBV25-1 and TRBJ1-6; 9 bases map to TRBD1. Germline loops: CDR1 MGHDK, CDR2 SYGVNS. The CDR3 length is 17 residues. The trim removed 3 bases at V and 7 bases at J, leaving 10 bases unmatched. The CDR3 DNA sequence: TGTGCCAGCAGTGACCCCGGGGCGGACAGGGGAAATTCACCCCTCCACTTT. Residues: CASSDPGADRGNSPLHF.

The chain is built from TRBV4-2 and TRBJ2-2; tentatively, D is TRBD2 (6 bases). Germline lookup yields CDR1 LGHNA and CDR2 YNFKEQ. V lost 5 bases to trimming and J lost 2 bases, with 15 bases between them. The CDR3 totals 16 residues. The CDR3 protein is CASSLAVANNTGELFF. Here the CDR3 DNA reads TGTGCCAGCAGCTTAGCGGTAGCGAACAACACCGGGGAGCTGTTTTTT.

This chain joins TRBV6-5 and TRBJ1-1, with unresolved D. Trimming stripped 5 bases from V and 7 bases from J, with 11 bases between. The germline V gene has CDR1 MNHEY and CDR2 SVGAGI. This CDR3 comprises 12 residues. Here the CDR3 DNA reads TGTGCCAGCAGTGAGCGGGTCCATGAAGCTTTCTTT. Translating gives CASSERVHEAFF.

This clonotype turned up a few times. The chain carries TRBV11-1 and TRBJ2-5; TRBD2 agrees at 8 bases. This CDR3 has 14 amino acids. Germline V gene data show CDR1 as SGHAT and CDR2 as FQDESV (reference sequence). J lost 5 bases, V lost 5 bases, and 7 bases had no gene match. Here the CDR3 DNA reads TGTGCCAGCAGCCGGGGGGGGAGCTACGAGACCCAGTACTTC. Its protein is CASSRGGSYETQYF.

The genes are TRBV19 and TRBJ1-2; 7 bases are shared with TRBD1. V dropped 3 bases and J dropped 8; count of bases not matched to a gene: 9. Looked up from germline, CDR1 is LNHDA and CDR2 is SQIVND (reference sequence). The CDR3 extends over 14 amino acids. CDR3 in amino acids: CASSIGQAGLGYTF. CDR3 bases: TGTGCCAGTAGTATTGGACAGGCGGGGCTCGGCTACACCTTC.

This chain joins TRBV12-3 or TRBV12-4 and TRBJ2-5; tentatively, D is TRBD2 (6 bases). The V and J ends lost 2 bases and 0 bases respectively, with 10 bases between them. The CDR3 consists of 15 residues. CDR3 DNA: TGTGCCAGCAGTTTAAGTAGGACTAACCAAGAGACCCAGTACTTC. It encodes CASSLSRTNQETQYF.

V gene TRBV9 combines with J gene TRBJ1-3; a weak D match, TRBD1 (6 bases). The CDR3 has 15 residues. Germline V gene lookup returns CDR1 SGDLS and CDR2 YYNGEE. Trimming pared 3 bases from V and 0 bases from J, leaving 10 bases between. Here the CDR3 DNA reads TGTGCCAGCAGCGAGTCAGGGGTCTCTGGAAACACCATATATTTT. Translating it yields CASSESGVSGNTIYF. The complete variable domain, with remaining parts taken from reference TRBV9 and TRBJ1-3, reads DSGVTQTPKHLITATGQRVTLRCSPRSGDLSVYWYQQSLDQGLQFLIQYYNGEERAKGNILERFSAQQFPDLHSELNLSSLELGDSALYFCASSESGVSGNTIYFGEGSWLTVV.

This clonotype was detected only a few times. The chain has TRBV9 and TRBJ1-2; D is possibly TRBD1 (5 bases). CDR3 length: 17 amino acids. Germline-derived CDR1 and CDR2 are SGDLS and YYNGEE. Trimming left V 3 bases short and J 8 bases short, with 26 bases between. This CDR3 is CASSAMGDRVLTRGYTF. The CDR3, as DNA: TGTGCCAGCAGCGCAATGGGGGACCGAGTTTTGACGAGGGGCTACACCTTC.

A word on this clonotype: One end of the junction is discordant with germline, which a read error may explain. The genes are TRBV10-3 and TRBJ2-5; D unresolved. CDR1 ENHRY and CDR2 SYGVKD come from the germline V gene. This CDR3 is 16 amino acids long. The CDR3 coding sequence is TGTGCCAGCAGTTCCCGAACCGGGCACCAGGTGGAGACCCAGTACTTC. As protein: CASSSRTGHQVETQYF.

The sample holds many counts of this clonotype. The rearrangement joins TRBV7-9 to TRBJ1-1; 8 bases match TRBD1. The CDR3 contains 14 residues. The junction had 8 bases not matched to a gene; V was cut back by 4 bases and J by 7 bases. Germline lookup yields CDR1 SEHNR and CDR2 FQNEAQ (reference sequence). The CDR3 is CASSSSGTGVEAFF. CDR3 in DNA: TGTGCCAGCAGCTCTTCCGGGACAGGCGTTGAAGCTTTCTTT.

The V gene is TRBV20-1, the J gene TRBJ1-1; 8 bases fit TRBD1. The CDR3 is 14 amino acids. J was trimmed by 2 bases and V by 3 bases; bases with no gene match: 5. Germline V gene data show CDR1 as DFQATT and CDR2 as SNEGSKA (reference sequence). The CDR3 DNA reads TGCAGTGCTAGTCCCGGACAGGGCAACACTGAAGCTTTCTTT. Its protein is CSASPGQGNTEAFF.

The chain couples TRBV12-5 to TRBJ2-3, with 7 bases that match TRBD2. The germline gives CDR1 LGHNT, CDR2 FRNRAP. The CDR3 has 16 amino acids. V was clipped by 6 bases and J by 6 bases; unmatched bases: 15. CDR3 amino acids: CASGSPTAGVVDTQYF. Here the CDR3 DNA reads TGTGCTAGTGGCTCCCCAACGGCGGGAGTAGTGGATACGCAGTATTTT.

This clonotype is a singleton in its sample. The chain links TRBV10-3 to TRBJ1-3, with 7 positions matching TRBD1. CDR3 size: 14 residues. Unmatched junction bases numbered 14, after V lost 10 bases and J lost 8 bases. Per the germline V gene, CDR1 is ENHRY and CDR2 is SYGVKD. CDR3 sequence (DNA): TGTGCCAGCAGGCAGACAGGGTCGGTGGACACCATATATTTT. This encodes CASRQTGSVDTIYF.

The J gene is TRBJ2-7, the V gene TRBV7-9; D not certain. V was shortened by 8 bases and J by 3 bases, with 14 bases between the two germline ends. Germline V gene lookup returns CDR1 SEHNR and CDR2 FQNEAQ (reference sequence). The CDR3 sequence is 13 residues long. DNA of the CDR3: TGTGCCAGCGGACCCACGGGCAGCTACGAGCAGTACTTC. This encodes CASGPTGSYEQYF.

This clonotype was found many times. This chain links TRBV7-3 with TRBJ2-2; D gene ambiguous. The CDR3 has 14 residues. Per the germline V gene, CDR1 is SGHTA and CDR2 is FQGTGA. V was pared by 2 bases and J by 1 base, with 5 bases between. CDR3 in DNA: TGTGCCAGCAGCTTAGGATTGAACACCGGGGAGCTGTTTTTT. Translated, it gives CASSLGLNTGELFF.

J is TRBJ2-7 and V is TRBV20-1; TRBD2 matches at 10 bases. Germline V lookup: CDR1 DFQATT, CDR2 SNEGSKA (reference sequence). The CDR3 consists of 13 residues. Trimming took 3 bases from V and 7 from J; bases not matched to a gene: 6. CDR3 loop: CSASSGRAEEQYF. DNA for the CDR3: TGCAGTGCTAGCAGCGGGAGGGCCGAAGAGCAGTACTTC.

A few counts support this clonotype. The CDR3 bases are TGCGCCAGCAGCTACCGACTAGCGGGGGCCGGAGAGACCCAGTACTTC. Its protein product is CASSYRLAGAGETQYF. This chain uses TRBV4-1 with TRBJ2-5; TRBD2 aligns across 12 bases. V dropped 5 bases and J dropped 4; count of bases not matched to a gene: 8. The CDR3 is 16 amino acids. Germline V lookup: CDR1 MGHRA, CDR2 YSYEKL.

CDR3 nucleotide sequence: TGTGCCAGTACAAAAGCTTTCCCAACTAATGAAAAACTGTTTTTT. Protein: CASTKAFPTNEKLFF. The V call is TRBV19, the J call TRBJ1-4, with D unclear. V lost 7 bases and J lost 0, with 12 bases in between. There are 15 residues in the CDR3. The V gene's germline CDR1 is LNHDA and CDR2 SQIVND (reference sequence). The full variable domain, with the rest looked up from reference TRBV19 and TRBJ1-4, is DGGITQSPKYLFRKEGQNVTLSCEQNLNHDAMYWYRQDPGQGLRLIYYSQIVNDFQKGDIAEGYSVSREKKESFPLTVTSAQKNPTAFYLCASTKAFPTNEKLFFGSGTQLSVL.

V and J are TRBV6-1 and TRBJ1-1, with D maybe TRBD1 (6 bases). Germline V lookup: CDR1 MNHNS, CDR2 SASEGT. V lost 5 bases and J 2 bases, leaving 12 bases between the germline ends. CDR3 length: 14 amino acids. CDR3 protein: CASSRGDTNTEAFF. The DNA for the CDR3 is TGTGCCAGCAGTCGAGGGGACACTAACACTGAAGCTTTCTTT.

This clonotype was seen repeatedly, ten times or more. The J gene is TRBJ1-6, the V gene TRBV20-1; D possibly corresponds to TRBD1 (5 bases). CDR3 length equals 14 residues. Deletions cut 3 bases from V and 8 bases from J, with 14 bases between. In germline, CDR1 is DFQATT, CDR2 SNEGSKA (reference sequence). The CDR3 sequence is CSARDRDSDSPLHF. In DNA, the CDR3 is TGCAGTGCTAGGGATCGAGACAGCGATTCACCCCTCCACTTT.

The table lists this clonotype with many counts. The J gene is TRBJ1-6, the V gene TRBV9; 8 bases agree with TRBD1. Germline-derived CDR1 and CDR2 are SGDLS and YYNGEE. V was clipped by 3 bases and J by 9 bases; unmatched bases: 8. CDR3 length: 15 amino acids. The CDR3 DNA follows: TGTGCCAGCAGCGCAACCAAGGACAGGGCTTCACCCCTCCACTTT. Residues: CASSATKDRASPLHF.

The V gene is TRBV20-1, the J gene TRBJ1-4; 11 bases are a match to TRBD1. The J segment lost 2 bases and the V segment lost 6 bases, leaving 11 bases of the junction unmatched. Germline values: CDR1 DFQATT, CDR2 SNEGSKA (reference sequence). The CDR3 has 17 amino acids. The CDR3 DNA sequence: TGCAGTGCGCAGACAGGGGGGACAGGGGGGACTAATGAAAAACTGTTTTTT. Encoded protein: CSAQTGGTGGTNEKLFF.

There are a few counts of this clonotype. V usage is TRBV19 and J usage is TRBJ1-4; possibly TRBD1 for D (5 bases). Trimming pared 3 bases from V and 0 bases from J, leaving 5 bases between. The CDR3 is made up of 14 amino acids. In germline, CDR1 is LNHDA, CDR2 SQIVND (reference sequence). The CDR3 is CASSIRATNEKLFF. DNA of the CDR3: TGTGCCAGTAGTATCAGGGCAACTAATGAAAAACTGTTTTTT.

This clonotype came up a few times. The CDR3 sequence: CASSQTAGDTGELFF. The CDR3 bases are TGTGCCAGCAGCCAGACAGCGGGAGACACCGGGGAGCTGTTTTTT. The rearrangement joins TRBV6-4 to TRBJ2-2; TRBD2 matches 8 bases. The CDR3 has 15 residues. The trim removed 6 bases at V and 3 bases at J, leaving 6 bases unmatched. CDR1 is MRHNA and CDR2 is SNTAGT in the germline V gene.

In this sample, this clonotype turned up many times. V gene TRBV2 combines with J gene TRBJ2-7; no clear D gene. Germline V CDR1 and CDR2: SNHLY, FYNNEI. CDR3 size: 11 residues. The V gene lost 7 bases and the J gene lost 11 bases, with 15 bases spanning the gap. The CDR3 loop is CASTGSLGKYF. CDR3 DNA sequence: TGTGCCAGCACGGGCAGCCTGGGGAAGTACTTC.

With regard to this clonotype: This clone may be a read error of a much larger clone one base away. CDR3 loop: CAGSSGGYNSPLHF. Written as DNA, the CDR3 is TGTGCCGGCAGCTCCGGAGGGTATAATTCACCCCTCCACTTT. The V and J genes are TRBV7-3 and TRBJ1-6; D unclear. CDR1 and CDR2 (germline): SGHTA, FQGTGA. The CDR3 covers 14 residues.

The chain is built from TRBV12-5 and TRBJ2-7; D call uncertain. V shed 3 bases and J shed 3 bases, with 6 bases lying between them. CDR3 length: 12 amino acids. Germline V CDR1 and CDR2: LGHNT, FRNRAP. The CDR3 protein is CASGLLGYEQYF. CDR3 in DNA: TGTGCTAGTGGTTTATTGGGCTACGAGCAGTACTTC.

This clonotype occurred a few times. The chain couples TRBV6-6 to TRBJ1-1; D unresolved. Germline loops: CDR1 MNHNY, CDR2 SVGAGI (reference sequence). V gave up 5 bases and J gave up 12 bases, with 19 bases separating them. The CDR3 length is 13 residues. The CDR3, as DNA: TGTGCCAGCAGTCCGTCACCCCGAACAACGCCTTTCTTT. Its translation is CASSPSPRTTPFF.

The V and J genes are TRBV11-3 and TRBJ2-2; 7 nucleotides line up with TRBD1. The CDR3 runs 14 residues. Germline V gives CDR1 SGHNT, CDR2 YENEEA. Germline trimming cut 6 bases from V and 4 bases from J; bases unmatched to any gene: 5. The CDR3 DNA follows: TGTGCCAGCAGGGAACAGGGGAGCACCGGGGAGCTGTTTTTT. Translating gives CASREQGSTGELFF.

This clonotype was observed once. The final CDR3 position lacks the conserved phenylalanine or tryptophan, pointing to a likely read error. V is TRBV19 and J is TRBJ1-2, with a possible D match to TRBD1 (5 bases). CDR3 length: 14 residues. Per the germline V gene, CDR1 is LNHDA and CDR2 is SQIVND (reference sequence). The CDR3 DNA reads TGCGCCAGCAGCCAAAGTTCAGGGAACTATGGCTACACCCTC. Translating it yields CASSQSSGNYGYTL.